Listed here is a single T cell receptor beta chain. The CDR3 has 12 amino acids. V was pared by 1 base and J by 6 bases, with 8 bases between. CDR1 is SGHDT, CDR2 YYEEEE, per germline. The source of the sample is a study of blood T cell repertoires in COVID-19. About the study: Whether acute or convalescent, the COVID-19 samples came from the United States, Italy and Spain. PBMCs, B-cell-depleted T cells, or T cells provided the cDNA or gDNA that made up the material.

In the original processing: Cell counts per sample came from amplifying reference gene primers. Assay used: immunoSEQ multiplex PCR; TCRdb lists only in-frame clones, some missing. V, J and clone size are those of that table, while D and trimming were read from the DNA. The table lists 80,000 or so clones, roughly nine tenths of them singletons. This TCR was sampled from a human donor in a cohort sampled during active COVID-19. Sample: peripheral blood. The rearrangement uses TRBV5-6 and TRBJ2-7; tentative D call: TRBD1 (6 bases). In DNA, the CDR3 is TGTGCCAGCAGCTTGAGGACAGTCGAGCAGTACTTC. It encodes CASSLRTVEQYF.